The 28 T cell receptor beta chains below come from one sample, sequenced in a study of cytomegalovirus exposure and HLA in healthy donors (dated by TCRdb to the late 2010s). Library method: the immunoSEQ multiplex PCR assay. A mixture of 60 forward primers for TCR Vbeta segments and 13 reverse primers for TCR Jbeta segments was used in the multiplex PCR. Here the immuneACCESS table is served through TCRdb, limited to in-frame sequences with V and J called. Missing clones are a known gap in these copies; in checked studies unresolved V genes cover under half, and the rest lacks a known reason. The sample profile shows under 130,000 clones; 13% to 15% of them were found once. More than 0.65% of the sample lies in the top ten. Sequenced input: PBMCs. These receptors all come from a female donor in good health and CMV-seronegative.

In its sample, this clone was seen a few times. The V and J genes are TRBV6-1 and TRBJ2-3; D ambiguous. Between the trimmed V and J ends, which lost 7 bases and 6 bases, there was a span of 5 bases. This CDR3 spans 10 amino acids. Germline CDR1 reads MNHNS; CDR2 reads SASEGT. The CDR3 nucleotides read TGTGCCAGCACCTACGATACGCAGTATTTT. It specifies CASTYDTQYF.

This clone was recorded a few times. The chain employs TRBV6-6 and TRBJ2-3; 7 bases map to TRBD2. Germline V CDR1 and CDR2: MNHNY, SVGAGI (reference sequence). V dropped 10 bases and J dropped 2; count of bases not matched to a gene: 9. The CDR3 covers 14 residues. This CDR3 reads CAILREADTDTQYF. Here the CDR3 DNA reads TGTGCCATTCTACGGGAGGCGGACACAGATACGCAGTATTTT.

The V and J genes are TRBV7-9 and TRBJ2-4; 10 bases line up with TRBD1. Germline CDR1 is SEHNR and CDR2 is FQNEAQ (reference sequence). V was clipped by 1 base and J by 0 bases; unmatched bases: 6. CDR3 length equals 18 residues. CDR3 amino acids: CASSLVGTGAGAKNIQYF. In DNA, the CDR3 is TGTGCCAGCAGCTTAGTGGGGACAGGGGCCGGAGCCAAAAACATTCAGTACTTC.

J is TRBJ1-3 and V is TRBV9, with TRBD1 identical over 7 bases. V was clipped by 0 bases and J by 2 bases; unmatched bases: 2. The CDR3 is 15 amino acids. The germline CDR1 and CDR2 sequences are SGDLS and YYNGEE. DNA for the CDR3: TGTGCCAGCAGCGTAGGAGGGACAGCTGGAAACACCATATATTTT. Its protein product is CASSVGGTAGNTIYF. The full variable domain, completed using reference TRBV9 and TRBJ1-3, is DSGVTQTPKHLITATGQRVTLRCSPRSGDLSVYWYQQSLDQGLQFLIQYYNGEERAKGNILERFSAQQFPDLHSELNLSSLELGDSALYFCASSVGGTAGNTIYFGEGSWLTVV.

The chain is built from TRBV9 and TRBJ2-5; D is possibly TRBD2 (5 bases). The V gene's germline CDR1 is SGDLS and CDR2 YYNGEE. The CDR3 covers 13 residues. Deletions cut 1 base from V and 1 base from J, with 5 bases between. The CDR3 region is CASSVRGQETQYF. CDR3 sequence (DNA): TGTGCCAGCAGCGTACGGGGCCAAGAGACCCAGTACTTC.

The chain couples TRBV27 to TRBJ1-2; 7 positions agree with TRBD1. This CDR3 comprises 15 residues. With V trimmed by 4 bases and J by 8 bases, 13 bases remained unmatched. CDR1 MNHEY and CDR2 SMNVEV come from the germline V gene (reference sequence). CDR3 loop: CASSSTGISSHGYTF. The CDR3, as DNA: TGTGCCAGCAGTTCGACAGGGATTTCAAGTCACGGCTACACCTTC.

This clone was counted between two and nine times. This sequence joins TRBV5-1 and TRBJ2-2, with 10 bases fitting TRBD1. J gave up 6 bases and V 0 bases, and 2 bases lay outside the gene matches. The CDR3 extends over 15 amino acids. Germline-derived CDR1 and CDR2 are SGHRS and YFSETQ. CDR3 sequence reads: CASSLVGTGAGELFF. In DNA, the CDR3 is TGCGCCAGCAGCTTGGTTGGGACAGGGGCCGGGGAGCTGTTTTTT.

This clone was detected only a few times. The chain recombines TRBV15 with TRBJ1-4; perhaps TRBD1 as D (5 bases). The CDR3 is 16 residues long. V dropped 1 base and J dropped 0 bases, with 9 bases sitting between them. CDR1 and CDR2 from the germline V gene are LNHNV and YYDKDF (reference sequence). The CDR3 sequence: CATSRALTATNEKLFF. The CDR3 region has the DNA TGTGCCACCAGCAGAGCTCTGACAGCAACTAATGAAAAACTGTTTTTT.

This clone showed up just a few times. V gene TRBV6-6 combines with J gene TRBJ1-2; 9 positions match TRBD1. The CDR3 is 15 amino acids. CDR1 and CDR2 from the germline V gene are MNHNY and SVGAGI (reference sequence). The V gene end was trimmed by 6 bases and the J gene end by 6 bases; junction bases not matched to a gene: 11. CDR3 nucleotides: TGTGCCAGCAGCTTCCTTCCGGGACAGGGTGATGGCTACACCTTC. Translation: CASSFLPGQGDGYTF.

This chain uses TRBV7-2 with TRBJ1-3, with 7 bases identical to TRBD1. The length of the CDR3 is 15 residues. Germline V gene lookup returns CDR1 SGHTA and CDR2 FQGNSA. V was clipped by 5 bases and J by 11 bases; unmatched bases: 15. The CDR3 protein is CASSRPGQSTGAIYF. DNA of the CDR3: TGTGCCAGCAGCAGGCCGGGACAGAGCACAGGGGCCATATATTTT. Full variable domain (remainder filled in from reference TRBV7-2 and TRBJ1-3): GAGVSQSPSNKVTEKGKDVELRCDPISGHTALYWYRQSLGQGLEFLIYFQGNSAPDKSGLPSDRFSAERTGGSVSTLTIQRTQQEDSAVYLCASSRPGQSTGAIYFGEGSWLTVV.

V usage is TRBV28 and J usage is TRBJ2-5, with D possibly matching TRBD1 (7 bases). There are 14 residues in the CDR3. Germline V gives CDR1 MDHEN, CDR2 SYDVKM. V gave up 6 bases and J gave up 5 bases, with 16 bases separating them. CDR3 amino acids: CASRAPGGRETQYF. The CDR3 DNA is TGTGCCAGCAGGGCACCAGGGGGGAGGGAGACCCAGTACTTC.

This clone has only a few counts. This chain joins TRBV30 and TRBJ1-5; D is possibly TRBD1 (6 bases). Trimming shortened V by 5 bases and J by 1 base, and 15 bases separated the two germline ends. Germline V lookup: CDR1 GTSNPN, CDR2 SVGIG (reference sequence). CDR3 length: 15 residues. The CDR3 nucleotides read TGTGCCTGGGGGGCTACAGGGATAAGCAATCAGCCCCAGCATTTT. Translated: CAWGATGISNQPQHF.

This clone was observed a few times. This rearrangement joins TRBV5-1 to TRBJ2-3; 10 nucleotides agree with TRBD2. The V gene's germline CDR1 is SGHRS and CDR2 YFSETQ. V lost 0 bases and J lost 4; bases outside the gene matches: 5. This CDR3 contains 16 residues. This chain's CDR3 is CASSLGLAGYPDTQYF. Written as DNA, the CDR3 is TGCGCCAGCAGCTTGGGACTAGCGGGTTACCCAGATACGCAGTATTTT.

The gene calls are TRBV5-1 and TRBJ1-1; 8 bases agree with TRBD1. The germline CDR1 and CDR2 sequences are SGHRS and YFSETQ. Trimming took 4 bases from V and 7 from J; bases not matched to a gene: 15. The CDR3 runs 16 residues. CDR3 sequence: CASSRKPDRVVIEAFF. Here the CDR3 DNA reads TGCGCCAGCAGCCGCAAACCGGACAGGGTAGTCATTGAAGCTTTCTTT.

The chain employs TRBV6-5 and TRBJ2-7; TRBD1 matches 9 bases. J lost 3 bases, V lost 7 bases, and 10 bases had no gene match. CDR1 MNHEY and CDR2 SVGAGI come from the germline V gene. The CDR3 contains 15 residues. The CDR3 protein is CASTPEWGQGYEQYF. In nucleotides, the CDR3 is TGTGCCAGCACCCCGGAATGGGGACAGGGCTACGAGCAGTACTTC.

This clone was counted only a few times. The genes are TRBV28 and TRBJ1-2; a weak D match, TRBD1 (5 bases). This CDR3 is 13 amino acids long. Trimming took 7 bases from V and 3 from J, leaving 12 bases between them. Per germline, CDR1 MDHEN and CDR2 SYDVKM. CDR3 sequence: CASNGGVDYGYTF. The CDR3 nucleotides read TGTGCCAGCAACGGAGGGGTTGACTATGGCTACACCTTC.

This clone was seen a handful of times. The chain combines TRBV5-6 with TRBJ2-5; D gene ambiguous. The J call may be wrong; the DNA end is better matched by TRBJ2-7. Germline V gives CDR1 SGHDT, CDR2 YYEEEE. The CDR3 extends over 12 amino acids. The CDR3 sequence is CASSASRGEQYF. The CDR3 DNA is TGTGCCAGCAGCGCCTCCCGAGGCGAGCAGTACTTC.

The chain links TRBV5-4 to TRBJ2-3; TRBD2 agrees at 10 bases. CDR3 length: 18 amino acids. The V gene end was trimmed by 1 base and the J gene end by 6 bases; junction bases not matched to a gene: 14. Germline V gene lookup returns CDR1 SGHNT and CDR2 YYREEE (reference sequence). The CDR3 sequence is CASSLTSGNARLADTQYF. The CDR3 nucleotides read TGTGCCAGCAGCTTGACTAGCGGGAATGCAAGGCTCGCGGATACGCAGTATTTT.

This sequence joins TRBV6-5 and TRBJ1-1; D gene ambiguous. Looked up from germline, CDR1 is MNHEY and CDR2 is SVGAGI. V was pared by 2 bases and J by 3 bases, with 10 bases between. The CDR3 spans 14 residues. CDR3 in DNA: TGTGCCAGCAGTTACATCACGGCGGACACTGAAGCTTTCTTT. This sequence encodes CASSYITADTEAFF.

This clone was observed a handful of times. This chain uses TRBV4-2 with TRBJ1-1, with TRBD1 as a possible D gene (5 bases). Germline CDR1 is LGHNA and CDR2 is YNFKEQ. The CDR3 consists of 15 residues. V was pared by 1 base and J by 0 bases, with 9 bases between. CDR3 amino acids: CASSQVQQVNTEAFF. CDR3 sequence (DNA): TGTGCCAGCAGCCAAGTACAACAGGTGAACACTGAAGCTTTCTTT.

This clone was found a few times. The rearrangement links TRBV7-9 to TRBJ2-5, with 8 bases fitting TRBD1. CDR1 and CDR2 from the germline V gene are SEHNR and FQNEAQ (reference sequence). The CDR3 loop spans 14 amino acids. With V trimmed by 5 bases and J by 5 bases, 7 bases remained unmatched. CDR3: CASSNGQGGETQYF. For the CDR3, the DNA is TGTGCCAGCAGCAACGGACAGGGTGGGGAGACCCAGTACTTC. Drawing the rest from reference TRBV7-9 and TRBJ2-5, the complete variable domain is DTGVSQNPRHKITKRGQNVTFRCDPISEHNRLYWYRQTLGQGPEFLTYFQNEAQLEKSRLLSDRFSAERPKGSFSTLEIQRTEQGDSAMYLCASSNGQGGETQYFGPGTRLLVL.

The rearrangement links TRBV30 to TRBJ1-6, with a weak D call TRBD1 (5 bases). Germline lookup yields CDR1 GTSNPN and CDR2 SVGIG (reference sequence). This CDR3 comprises 14 residues. V gave up 4 bases and J gave up 6 bases, with 13 bases separating them. Written as DNA, the CDR3 is TGTGCCTGGACCAAAGGGGAATTTAATTCACCCCTCCACTTT. It codes for CAWTKGEFNSPLHF.

This chain links TRBV5-4 with TRBJ2-3; TRBD1 agrees at 9 bases. V lost 3 bases and J lost 5; bases outside the gene matches: 10. Germline CDR1 SGHNT, CDR2 YYREEE (reference sequence). The CDR3 runs to 16 residues. The CDR3 DNA reads TGTGCCAGCAGCTCTAAACAGGGGGCGAGTATAGATACGCAGTATTTT. Translated, it gives CASSSKQGASIDTQYF.

This clone turned up a few times. The V gene is TRBV2, the J gene TRBJ1-5, with D tentatively TRBD1 (5 bases). CDR1 is SNHLY, CDR2 FYNNEI, per germline. The CDR3 runs 16 residues. V was cut by 3 bases and J by 1 base, with 13 bases left in between. CDR3 in amino acids: CASSDREGMSNQPQHF. The CDR3 nucleotides are TGTGCCAGCAGTGACAGGGAGGGTATGAGCAATCAGCCCCAGCATTTT. The variable domain in full, with the rest retrieved from reference TRBV2 and TRBJ1-5, is EPEVTQTPSHQVTQMGQEVILRCVPISNHLYFYWYRQILGQKVEFLVSFYNNEISEKSEIFDDQFSVERPDGSNFTLKIRSTKLEDSAMYFCASSDREGMSNQPQHFGDGTRLSIL.

The chain employs TRBV6-5 and TRBJ2-7; 7 nucleotides line up with TRBD1. Per germline, CDR1 MNHEY and CDR2 SVGAGI. This CDR3 has 13 residues. J gave up 0 bases and V 5 bases, and 1 base lay outside the gene matches. CDR3 amino acids: CASSGDSSYEQYF. The CDR3 DNA follows: TGTGCCAGCAGTGGGGACAGCTCCTACGAGCAGTACTTC.

This clone appeared a few times. The rearrangement uses TRBV4-3 and TRBJ2-1; 8 bases are a match to TRBD2. The CDR3 runs 17 residues. The V gene end was trimmed by 4 bases and the J gene end by 1 base; junction bases not matched to a gene: 9. Germline V CDR1 and CDR2: LGHNA, YSLEER. CDR3 amino acids: CASSPREAGRSYNEQFF. The CDR3 DNA sequence: TGCGCCAGCAGCCCGCGGGAGGCCGGGAGGTCCTACAATGAGCAGTTCTTC.

This clone was counted only a few times. J is TRBJ1-5 and V is TRBV29-1; perhaps TRBD1 as D (6 bases). The germline V gene encodes CDR1 SQVTM and CDR2 ANQGSEA. The CDR3 sequence is 14 residues long. This CDR3 is CRDELTGRGQPQHF. The CDR3 nucleotides read TGCAGGGATGAACTTACCGGCAGGGGACAGCCCCAGCATTTT.

This rearrangement joins TRBV19 to TRBJ2-3, with a possible D match to TRBD2 (6 bases). V lost 3 bases, J lost 3 bases, and 7 bases lay in between. Per germline, CDR1 LNHDA and CDR2 SQIVND (reference sequence). This CDR3 comprises 13 residues. The CDR3 DNA reads TGTGCCAGTAGTATGGGGAGGACAGATACGCAGTATTTT. This sequence encodes CASSMGRTDTQYF. Full variable domain (remainder filled in from reference TRBV19 and TRBJ2-3): DGGITQSPKYLFRKEGQNVTLSCEQNLNHDAMYWYRQDPGQGLRLIYYSQIVNDFQKGDIAEGYSVSREKKESFPLTVTSAQKNPTAFYLCASSMGRTDTQYFGPGTRLTVL.